The TCR beta chain under discussion was sequenced for a study of OX40 agonist ivuxolimab in advanced cancers. About the study: Three patients showed partial responses: one hepatocellular carcinoma and two cutaneous melanoma cases. Study-level points and caveats: Clonal expansion among partial responders at 0.1-3.0 mg/kg ranked near the lowest.

Germline assignment: CDR1 SGHTA and CDR2 FQGNSA. Trimming left V 3 bases short and J 7 bases short, with 10 bases between. The CDR3 loop spans 13 amino acids. Worth noting for this clone: The antigen remains unidentified.

TCRdb's copy holds only in-frame clones and misses some; the assay was immunoSEQ multiplex PCR. The sample consists of 70,000 to 85,000 clones, approximately 80% of them appearing once. Sequenced here: CD4+ or CD8+ T cells sorted from blood, sampled in a trial of the OX40 agonist ivuxolimab. V and J are TRBV7-2 and TRBJ1-5, with D hard to call. This TCR was recovered from an adult with an advanced solid tumor such as melanoma, head and neck, liver or kidney cancer. The DNA for the CDR3 is TGTGCCAGCAGCTTTGGGGAGAACCAGCCCCAGCATTTT. Encoded protein: CASSFGENQPQHF.